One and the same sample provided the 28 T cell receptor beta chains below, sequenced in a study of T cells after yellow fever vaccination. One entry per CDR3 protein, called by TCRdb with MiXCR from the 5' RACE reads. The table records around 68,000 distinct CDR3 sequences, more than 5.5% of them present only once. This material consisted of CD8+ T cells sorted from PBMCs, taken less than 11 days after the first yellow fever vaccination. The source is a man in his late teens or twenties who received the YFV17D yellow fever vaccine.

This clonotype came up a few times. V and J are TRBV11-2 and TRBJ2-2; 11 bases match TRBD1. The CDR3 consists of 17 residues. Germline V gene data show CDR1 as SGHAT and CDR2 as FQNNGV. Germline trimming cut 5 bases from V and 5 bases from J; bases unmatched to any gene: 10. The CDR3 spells CASSRSGTGGDTGELFF. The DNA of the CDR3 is TGTGCCAGCAGCCGCTCCGGGACAGGGGGTGATACCGGGGAGCTGTTTTTT.

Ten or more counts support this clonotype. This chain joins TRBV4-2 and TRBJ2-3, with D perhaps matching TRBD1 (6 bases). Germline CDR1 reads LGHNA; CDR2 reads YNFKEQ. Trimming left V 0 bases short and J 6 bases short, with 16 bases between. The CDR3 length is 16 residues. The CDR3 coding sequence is TGTGCCAGCAGCCAAGAGCGGGCCATGGGGGCCGATACGCAGTATTTT. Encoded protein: CASSQERAMGADTQYF.

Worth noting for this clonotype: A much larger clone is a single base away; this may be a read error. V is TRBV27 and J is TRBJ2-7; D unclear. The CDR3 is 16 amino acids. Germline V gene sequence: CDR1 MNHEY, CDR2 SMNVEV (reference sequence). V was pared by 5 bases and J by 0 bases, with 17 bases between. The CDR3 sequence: CASSPEARSYSYEQYF. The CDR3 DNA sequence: TGTGCCAGCAGTCCCGAAGCCAGGAGCTACTCCTACGAGCAGTACTTC.

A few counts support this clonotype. As DNA, the CDR3 is TGTGCCAGCAATGGTGGGGGGAACATTCAGTACTTC. This gives the protein CASNGGGNIQYF. V and J are TRBV28 and TRBJ2-4, with D possibly being TRBD2 (6 bases). Trimming took 7 bases from V and 7 from J, leaving 11 bases between them. Germline V gene sequence: CDR1 MDHEN, CDR2 SYDVKM. This CDR3 has 12 residues.

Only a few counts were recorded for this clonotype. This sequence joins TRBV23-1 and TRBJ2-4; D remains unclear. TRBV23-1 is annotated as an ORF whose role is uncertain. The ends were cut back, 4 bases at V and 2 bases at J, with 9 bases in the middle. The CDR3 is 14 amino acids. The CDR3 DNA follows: TGCGCCAGCAGTCGGAGTGTAACCAAAAACATTCAGTACTTC. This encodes CASSRSVTKNIQYF.

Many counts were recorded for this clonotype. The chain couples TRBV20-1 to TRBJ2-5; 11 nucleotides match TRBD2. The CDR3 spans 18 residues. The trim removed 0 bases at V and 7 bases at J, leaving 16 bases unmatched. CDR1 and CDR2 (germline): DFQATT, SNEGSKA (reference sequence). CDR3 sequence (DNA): TGCAGTGCTAGAGATATGGCTAGCGGGGGGCCAGGGGGGGTGACCCAGTACTTC. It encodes CSARDMASGGPGGVTQYF.

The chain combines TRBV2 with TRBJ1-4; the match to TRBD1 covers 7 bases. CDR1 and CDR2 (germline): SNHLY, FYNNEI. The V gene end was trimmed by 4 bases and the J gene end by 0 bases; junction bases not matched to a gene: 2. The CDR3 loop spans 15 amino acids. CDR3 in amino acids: CASSGDRATNEKLFF. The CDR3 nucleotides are TGTGCCAGCAGTGGGGACAGAGCAACTAATGAAAAACTGTTTTTT. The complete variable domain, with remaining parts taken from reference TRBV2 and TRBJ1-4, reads EPEVTQTPSHQVTQMGQEVILRCVPISNHLYFYWYRQILGQKVEFLVSFYNNEISEKSEIFDDQFSVERPDGSNFTLKIRSTKLEDSAMYFCASSGDRATNEKLFFGSGTQLSVL.

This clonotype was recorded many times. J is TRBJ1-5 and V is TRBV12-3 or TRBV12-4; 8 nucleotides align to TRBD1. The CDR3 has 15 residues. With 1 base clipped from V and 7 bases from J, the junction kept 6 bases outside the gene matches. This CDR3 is CASSLGDRGEQPQHF. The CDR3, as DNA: TGTGCCAGCAGTTTAGGCGACAGGGGAGAGCAGCCCCAGCATTTT.

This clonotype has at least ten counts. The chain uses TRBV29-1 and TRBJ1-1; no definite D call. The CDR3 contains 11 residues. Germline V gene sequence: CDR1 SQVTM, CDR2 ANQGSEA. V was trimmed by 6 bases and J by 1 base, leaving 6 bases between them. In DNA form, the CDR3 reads TGCAGCGTCTCAGGGAACACTGAAGCTTTCTTT. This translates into CSVSGNTEAFF.

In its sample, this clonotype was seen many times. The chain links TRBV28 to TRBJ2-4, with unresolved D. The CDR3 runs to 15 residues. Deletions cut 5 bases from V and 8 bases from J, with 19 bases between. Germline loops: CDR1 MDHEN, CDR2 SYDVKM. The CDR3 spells CASSPITALGDIQYF. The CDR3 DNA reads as TGTGCCAGCAGTCCTATAACGGCTCTTGGAGACATTCAGTACTTC.

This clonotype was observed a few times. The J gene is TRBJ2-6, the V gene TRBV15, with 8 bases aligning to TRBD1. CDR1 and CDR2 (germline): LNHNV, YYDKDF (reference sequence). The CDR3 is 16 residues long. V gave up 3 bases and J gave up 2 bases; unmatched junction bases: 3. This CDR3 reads CATSRDRAAGANVLTF. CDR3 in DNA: TGTGCCACCAGCAGGGACAGGGCTGCTGGGGCCAACGTCCTGACTTTC. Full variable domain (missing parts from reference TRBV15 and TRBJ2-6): DAMVIQNPRYQVTQFGKPVTLSCSQTLNHNVMYWYQQKSSQAPKLLFHYYDKDFNNEADTPDNFQSRRPNTSFCFLDIRSPGLGDTAMYLCATSRDRAAGANVLTFGAGSRLTVL.

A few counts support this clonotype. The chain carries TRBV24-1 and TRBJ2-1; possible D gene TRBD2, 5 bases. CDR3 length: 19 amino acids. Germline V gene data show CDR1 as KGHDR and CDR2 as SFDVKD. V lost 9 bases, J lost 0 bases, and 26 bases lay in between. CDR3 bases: TGTGCCACCGAACGGGCTAGCCCTAATCCACATAGCTCCTACAATGAGCAGTTCTTC. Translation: CATERASPNPHSSYNEQFF.

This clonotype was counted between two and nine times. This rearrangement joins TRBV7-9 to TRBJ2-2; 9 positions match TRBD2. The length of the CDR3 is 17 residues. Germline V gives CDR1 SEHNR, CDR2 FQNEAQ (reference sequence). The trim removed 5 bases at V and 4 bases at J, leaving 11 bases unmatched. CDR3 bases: TGTGCCAGCAGCCCTCTGGGAGCGGGGGGACCCACCGGGGAGCTGTTTTTT. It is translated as CASSPLGAGGPTGELFF.

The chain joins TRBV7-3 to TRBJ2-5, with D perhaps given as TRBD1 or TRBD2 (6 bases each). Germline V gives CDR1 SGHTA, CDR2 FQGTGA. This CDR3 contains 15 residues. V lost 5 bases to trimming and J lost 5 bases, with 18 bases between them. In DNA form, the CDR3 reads TGTGCCAGCAGCCCGTCCGGGGGCCTACTGGAGACCCAGTACTTC. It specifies CASSPSGGLLETQYF.

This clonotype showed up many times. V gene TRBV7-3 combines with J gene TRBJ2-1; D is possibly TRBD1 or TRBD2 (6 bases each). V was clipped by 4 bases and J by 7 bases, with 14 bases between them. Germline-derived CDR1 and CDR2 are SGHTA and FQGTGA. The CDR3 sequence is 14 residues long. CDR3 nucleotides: TGTGCCAGCAGCTCTCTCGGGGGCAGGAATGAGCAGTTCTTC. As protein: CASSSLGGRNEQFF. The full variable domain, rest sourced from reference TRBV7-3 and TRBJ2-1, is GAGVSQTPSNKVTEKGKYVELRCDPISGHTALYWYRQSLGQGPEFLIYFQGTGAADDSGLPNDRFFAVRPEGSVSTLKIQRTERGDSAVYLCASSSLGGRNEQFFGPGTRLTVL.

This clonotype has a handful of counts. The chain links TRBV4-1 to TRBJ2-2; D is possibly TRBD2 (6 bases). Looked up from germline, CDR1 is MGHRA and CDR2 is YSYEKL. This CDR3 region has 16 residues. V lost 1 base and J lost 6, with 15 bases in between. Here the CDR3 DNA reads TGCGCCAGCAGCCAAGGGGTCGGGGGTACGTCCGGGGAGCTGTTTTTT. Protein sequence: CASSQGVGGTSGELFF.

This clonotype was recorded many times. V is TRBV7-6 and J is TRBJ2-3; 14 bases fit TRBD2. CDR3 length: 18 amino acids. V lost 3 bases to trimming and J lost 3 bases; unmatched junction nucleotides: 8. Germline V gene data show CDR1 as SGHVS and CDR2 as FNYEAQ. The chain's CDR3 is CASSLKTSGGAGTDTQYF. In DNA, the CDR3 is TGTGCCAGCAGCTTGAAGACTAGCGGGGGGGCCGGGACAGATACGCAGTATTTT.

DNA of the CDR3: TGCGCCAGCAGCATAGGGACAGGCATGGCTGAAGCTTTCTTT. It yields the protein CASSIGTGMAEAFF. The rearrangement links TRBV4-3 to TRBJ1-1; 8 bases fit TRBD1. Germline-derived CDR1 and CDR2 are LGHNA and YSLEER. The CDR3 has 14 residues. Trimming took 5 bases from V and 6 from J; bases not matched to a gene: 8.

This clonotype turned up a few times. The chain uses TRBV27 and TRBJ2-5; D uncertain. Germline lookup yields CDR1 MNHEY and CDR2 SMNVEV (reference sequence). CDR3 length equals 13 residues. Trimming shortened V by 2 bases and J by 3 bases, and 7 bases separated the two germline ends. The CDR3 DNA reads TGTGCCAGCAGTTTACGCTTGAAAGAGACCCAGTACTTC. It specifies CASSLRLKETQYF.

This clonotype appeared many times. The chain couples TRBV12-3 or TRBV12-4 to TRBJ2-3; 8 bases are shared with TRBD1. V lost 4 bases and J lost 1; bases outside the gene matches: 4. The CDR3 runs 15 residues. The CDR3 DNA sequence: TGTGCCAGCAGTTCCGAGACAGGGGGCACAGATACGCAGTATTTT. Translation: CASSSETGGTDTQYF.

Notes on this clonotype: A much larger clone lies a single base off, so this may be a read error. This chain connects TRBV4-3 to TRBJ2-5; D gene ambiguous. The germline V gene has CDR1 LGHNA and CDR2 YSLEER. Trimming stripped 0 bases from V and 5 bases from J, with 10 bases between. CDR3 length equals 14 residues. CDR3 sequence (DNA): TGCGCCAGCAGCCAAGATCCGGGCGATGAGACCCAGTACTTC. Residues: CASSQDPGDETQYF.

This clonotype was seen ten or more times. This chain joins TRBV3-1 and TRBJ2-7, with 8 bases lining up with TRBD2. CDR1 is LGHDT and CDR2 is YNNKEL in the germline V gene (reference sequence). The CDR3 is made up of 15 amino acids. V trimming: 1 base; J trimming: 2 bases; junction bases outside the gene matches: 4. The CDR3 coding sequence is TGTGCCAGCAGCCAAGGAGCAGCGGGGGCCTACGAGCAGTACGTC. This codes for CASSQGAAGAYEQYV.

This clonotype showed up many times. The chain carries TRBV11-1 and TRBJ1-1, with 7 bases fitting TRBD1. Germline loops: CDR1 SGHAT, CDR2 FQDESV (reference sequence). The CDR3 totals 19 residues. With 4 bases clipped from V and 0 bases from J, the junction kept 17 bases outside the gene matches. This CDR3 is CASSSDLTGVTLLNTEAFF. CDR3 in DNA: TGTGCCAGCAGCTCCGACTTAACAGGGGTTACTCTTCTGAACACTGAAGCTTTCTTT.

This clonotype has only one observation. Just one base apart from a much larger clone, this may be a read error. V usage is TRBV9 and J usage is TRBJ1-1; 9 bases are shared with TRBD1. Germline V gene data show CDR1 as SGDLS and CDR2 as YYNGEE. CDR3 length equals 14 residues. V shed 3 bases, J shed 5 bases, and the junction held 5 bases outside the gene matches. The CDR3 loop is CASSAGQGQTEAFF. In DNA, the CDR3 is TGTGCCAGCAGCGCTGGACAGGGGCAAACTGAAGCTTTCTTT.

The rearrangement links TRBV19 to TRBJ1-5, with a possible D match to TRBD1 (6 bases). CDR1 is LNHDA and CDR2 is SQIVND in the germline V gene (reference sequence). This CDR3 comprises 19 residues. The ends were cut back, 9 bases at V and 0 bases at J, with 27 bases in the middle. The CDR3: CASMTGYSGVLYSNQPQHF. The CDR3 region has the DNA TGTGCCAGCATGACAGGCTACTCTGGGGTTCTTTATAGCAATCAGCCCCAGCATTTT.

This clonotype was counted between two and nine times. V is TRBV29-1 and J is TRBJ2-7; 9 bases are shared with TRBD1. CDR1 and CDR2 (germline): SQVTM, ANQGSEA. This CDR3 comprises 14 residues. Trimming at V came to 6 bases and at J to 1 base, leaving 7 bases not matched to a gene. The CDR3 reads CSVNRDRVSYEQYV. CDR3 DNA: TGCAGCGTGAACCGGGACAGGGTGTCCTACGAGCAGTACGTC.

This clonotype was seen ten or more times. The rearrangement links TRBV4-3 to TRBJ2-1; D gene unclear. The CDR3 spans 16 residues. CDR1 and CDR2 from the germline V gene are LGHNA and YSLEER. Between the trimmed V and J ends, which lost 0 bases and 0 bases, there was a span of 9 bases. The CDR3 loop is CASSQDTASSYNEQFF. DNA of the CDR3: TGCGCCAGCAGCCAAGATACAGCTAGCTCCTACAATGAGCAGTTCTTC.

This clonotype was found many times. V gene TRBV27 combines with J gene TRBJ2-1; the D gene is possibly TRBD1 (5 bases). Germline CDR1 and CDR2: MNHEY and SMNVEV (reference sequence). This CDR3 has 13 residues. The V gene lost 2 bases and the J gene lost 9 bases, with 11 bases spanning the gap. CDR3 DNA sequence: TGTGCCAGCAGTTTAGGCAGGGTGGGTGAGCAGTTCTTC. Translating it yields CASSLGRVGEQFF.